This TCR beta chain was sequenced for a study of blood T cell repertoires in COVID-19. Measured with immunoSEQ multiplex PCR; TCRdb has only the in-frame clones, and not every one. Here the sample spans around 480,000 clones, approximately 90% being singletons. Those enrolled, adults aged roughly 18 to 95 years, came from some 23 US areas. For recovered donors of Cohort 3, there were two negative PCRs, clearance, or symptom resolution. This clonotype was obtained from a woman between 18 and 29 years old who had recovered from COVID-19. Input material: PBMCs or T cells enriched from blood (not recorded which).

The CDR3 bases are TGTGCCAGCAGCTCCCCCGGGACAGGGGGCGAATTGGTGCAGTTCTTC. Translated: CASSSPGTGGELVQFF. The chain recombines TRBV7-8 with TRBJ2-1; TRBD1 agrees at 12 bases. The CDR3 extends over 16 amino acids. The J segment lost 12 bases and the V segment lost 4 bases, leaving 13 bases of the junction unmatched. Germline V gives CDR1 SGHVS, CDR2 FQNEAQ.